This note documents a single TCR beta chain sequence. Antigen specificity is unknown. The sample comes from a study of cytotoxic CD8 clonotypes in ibrutinib-treated CLL. The assay was immunoSEQ multiplex PCR, and TCRdb's table has in-frame clones only and misses some. The sample carries 100,000 to 150,000 clones, approximately 83% recorded once. Broader study findings: Sustained-remission patients were sampled at different times than progressing patients were. Public clonotypes, found uncommonly, either contracted or stayed stable on treatment.

This CDR3 contains 13 residues. V lost 4 bases, J lost 2 bases, and 8 bases lay in between. Germline V gives CDR1 LNHNV, CDR2 YYDKDF (reference sequence). The sequencing here drew on PBMCs, taken after 24 months of ibrutinib treatment. This chain links TRBV15 with TRBJ1-2; no definite D call. The sequence derives from a human donor with chronic lymphocytic leukemia. CDR3 in DNA: TGTGCCACCAGCAAATTAGGGAACTATGGCTACACCTTC. It encodes CATSKLGNYGYTF.